The 29 T cell receptor beta chains below all came from one sample that was sequenced in a study of Graves' ophthalmopathy and Graves' hyperthyroidism. TCR beta CDR3 amplification used RNA transcripts. HTBI primers served in a first-round RT-PCR, which a second-round multiplex PCR followed. Each CDR3 protein is one row after TCRdb ran MiXCR on the multiplex PCR reads. The sample holds about 500,000 distinct CDR3 sequences, approximately 35% seen once. Sequenced input: peripheral blood or thyroid tissue (not recorded which). The receptors were gathered from an adult man with Graves' hyperthyroidism.

This clonotype showed up many times. The CDR3 DNA is TGTGCCAGCAGCTTACCCCCGGGCCCTCAGTACTTC. Protein: CASSLPPGPQYF. The rearrangement links TRBV7-6 to TRBJ2-7; D is unclear. Trimming pared 2 bases from V and 10 bases from J, leaving 12 bases between. The CDR3 runs to 12 residues. Germline CDR1 and CDR2: SGHVS and FNYEAQ.

The rearrangement links TRBV10-3 to TRBJ1-6; the D gene is possibly TRBD1 (6 bases). Trimming removed 5 bases from V and 5 bases from J, with 13 bases in between. The germline gives CDR1 ENHRY, CDR2 SYGVKD. The CDR3 runs 15 residues. CDR3 in amino acids: CAISRTEGHNSPLHF. DNA for the CDR3: TGTGCCATCAGTAGGACAGAGGGCCATAATTCACCCCTCCACTTT.

The V and J genes are TRBV29-1 and TRBJ2-7; D gene unclear. Trimming removed 2 bases from V and 5 bases from J, with 13 bases in between. This CDR3 is built from 13 residues. CDR1 is SQVTM and CDR2 is ANQGSEA in the germline V gene. Here the CDR3 reads CSVETPRFDEQYF. The CDR3 DNA follows: TGCAGCGTTGAAACCCCCCGCTTTGACGAGCAGTACTTC.

This clonotype was seen only a few times. The chain couples TRBV18 to TRBJ2-7; the match to TRBD1 covers 10 bases. Germline assignment: CDR1 KGHSH and CDR2 LQKENI. This CDR3 has 14 residues. Germline trimming cut 3 bases from V and 7 bases from J; bases unmatched to any gene: 6. For the CDR3, the DNA is TGTGCCAGCTCACCTGGGACAGGGGTGTGGGAGCAGTACTTC. This sequence encodes CASSPGTGVWEQYF. The full variable domain, in which reference TRBV18 and TRBJ2-7 provide the parts outside the CDR3, is NAGVMQNPRHLVRRRGQEARLRCSPMKGHSHVYWYRQLPEEGLKFMVYLQKENIIDESGMPKERFSAEFPKEGPSILRIQQVVRGDSAAYFCASSPGTGVWEQYFGPGTRLTVT.

This clonotype showed up many times. The chain carries TRBV7-9 and TRBJ1-4; TRBD1 matches at 10 bases. CDR1 is SEHNR and CDR2 is FQNEAQ in the germline V gene (reference sequence). V shed 5 bases and J 10 bases; nucleotides not matched to a gene: 13. The CDR3 sequence is 16 residues long. The CDR3 bases are TGTGCCAGCAGCCCCCCGACCCCGACAGGGGGCGTAAAACTGTTTTTT. It yields the protein CASSPPTPTGGVKLFF. Based on the CDR3 plus reference TRBV7-9 and TRBJ1-4, the full variable domain is DTGVSQNPRHKITKRGQNVTFRCDPISEHNRLYWYRQTLGQGPEFLTYFQNEAQLEKSRLLSDRFSAERPKGSFSTLEIQRTEQGDSAMYLCASSPPTPTGGVKLFFGSGTQLSVL.

In this sample, this clonotype turned up many times. The V gene is TRBV12-3 or TRBV12-4, the J gene TRBJ1-1; no reliable D call. CDR3 length equals 12 residues. Deletions cut 6 bases from V and 1 base from J, with 6 bases between. The DNA for the CDR3 is TGTGCCAGCAGGCCAAAGAACACTGAAGCTTTCTTT. It yields the protein CASRPKNTEAFF.

This clonotype was seen many times. This rearrangement joins TRBV29-1 to TRBJ2-7; D is perhaps TRBD1 or TRBD2 (5 bases each). CDR3 length equals 14 residues. Trimming took 2 bases from V and 0 from J, leaving 11 bases between them. The germline gives CDR1 SQVTM, CDR2 ANQGSEA. CDR3 protein: CSVERDLSSYEQYF. The CDR3 nucleotides are TGCAGCGTTGAAAGGGACCTAAGCTCCTACGAGCAGTACTTC.

The rearrangement joins TRBV29-1 to TRBJ2-7; 10 nucleotides line up with TRBD1. Germline values: CDR1 SQVTM, CDR2 ANQGSEA. This CDR3 has 13 residues. V lost 4 bases and J lost 6; bases outside the gene matches: 6. The CDR3 sequence is CSVVRDRGGEQYF. In DNA, the CDR3 is TGCAGCGTTGTCCGGGACAGGGGTGGCGAGCAGTACTTC.

J is TRBJ1-1 and V is TRBV2; a weak D match, TRBD1 (5 bases). This CDR3 has 14 amino acids. V was cut by 6 bases and J by 4 bases, with 15 bases left in between. Germline assignment: CDR1 SNHLY and CDR2 FYNNEI. CDR3 residues: CASSVLGGSTEAFF. The CDR3 coding sequence is TGTGCCAGCAGCGTCTTGGGGGGGAGCACTGAAGCTTTCTTT.

This clonotype has ten or more counts. V is TRBV20-1 and J is TRBJ1-4; TRBD1 is a possible D gene (6 bases). Germline V lookup: CDR1 DFQATT, CDR2 SNEGSKA (reference sequence). The germline V and J ends were trimmed by 3 bases and 4 bases, with 15 bases remaining between them. This CDR3 is built from 15 residues. In DNA form, the CDR3 reads TGCAGTGCTAGGAACAGGGCACGACGTAATGAAAAACTGTTTTTT. Residues: CSARNRARRNEKLFF.

The genes are TRBV25-1 and TRBJ2-3; D is possibly TRBD2 (6 bases). Germline V gives CDR1 MGHDK, CDR2 SYGVNS. V was clipped by 7 bases and J by 6 bases, with 11 bases between them. This CDR3 contains 12 residues. CDR3 region: CASKGLVDTQYF. CDR3 sequence (DNA): TGTGCCAGCAAGGGACTCGTCGATACGCAGTATTTT.

This clonotype appeared a few times. The V and J genes are TRBV7-9 and TRBJ1-2; D perhaps matches TRBD1 (6 bases). Trimming removed 4 bases at V and 6 bases at J, with 24 bases between. This CDR3 has 17 residues. Per germline, CDR1 SEHNR and CDR2 FQNEAQ (reference sequence). The DNA of the CDR3 is TGTGCCAGCAGCTCCGGGGGGCGCGGGCGCCGAGGGCATGGCTACACCTTC. It encodes CASSSGGRGRRGHGYTF.

V is TRBV2 and J is TRBJ2-2; D is uncertain. Germline CDR1 and CDR2: SNHLY and FYNNEI. The length of the CDR3 is 15 residues. Trimming stripped 5 bases from V and 0 bases from J, with 10 bases between. CDR3 nucleotide sequence: TGTGCCAGCAGTTTATACGGCACGAACACCGGGGAGCTGTTTTTT. Encoded protein: CASSLYGTNTGELFF.

This clonotype has a handful of counts. The rearrangement joins TRBV2 to TRBJ2-7; 13 positions agree with TRBD2. V gave up 6 bases and J gave up 5 bases; unmatched junction bases: 16. CDR3 length equals 18 residues. The V gene's germline CDR1 is SNHLY and CDR2 FYNNEI. The CDR3 coding sequence is TGTGCCAGCAGCGCATTCACTAGGGGACTAGCGGGAATCGACGAGCAGTACTTC. Amino acids: CASSAFTRGLAGIDEQYF.

The chain carries TRBV7-9 and TRBJ2-7; D is perhaps TRBD1 (6 bases). The CDR3 consists of 15 residues. Trimming shortened V by 5 bases and J by 6 bases, and 20 bases separated the two germline ends. Germline-derived CDR1 and CDR2 are SEHNR and FQNEAQ (reference sequence). Here the CDR3 reads CASSLRSGVVGEQYF. CDR3 nucleotides: TGTGCCAGCAGCCTAAGATCAGGGGTGGTTGGCGAGCAGTACTTC.

This clonotype was observed at least ten times. The chain carries TRBV7-6 and TRBJ1-1; D ambiguous. Germline V CDR1 and CDR2: SGHVS, FNYEAQ. The CDR3 is 13 amino acids. With 4 bases removed from V and 8 bases from J, the gap between germline ends came to 14 bases. The CDR3 DNA is TGTGCCAGCAGCTCACATAAGGTTTCGGAAGCTTTCTTT. Its translation is CASSSHKVSEAFF.

The chain uses TRBV24-1 and TRBJ1-5; no definite D call. Germline values: CDR1 KGHDR, CDR2 SFDVKD. The CDR3 is made up of 14 amino acids. The V gene lost 4 bases and the J gene lost 7 bases, with 13 bases spanning the gap. CDR3 bases: TGTGCCACCAGTGAAAGCGGCAGGACGCAGCCCCAGCATTTT. Translated, it gives CATSESGRTQPQHF.

The CDR3 DNA sequence: TGTGCCAGCAGTGTACAGGGGGGACTAGGAGAGACCCAGTACTTC. Its translation: CASSVQGGLGETQYF. The chain combines TRBV2 with TRBJ2-5; possibly TRBD1 or TRBD2 for D (8 bases each). Germline lookup yields CDR1 SNHLY and CDR2 FYNNEI. V gave up 4 bases and J gave up 4 bases, with 16 bases separating them. The CDR3 spans 15 residues. Filled out from reference TRBV2 and TRBJ2-5, the complete variable domain reads EPEVTQTPSHQVTQMGQEVILRCVPISNHLYFYWYRQILGQKVEFLVSFYNNEISEKSEIFDDQFSVERPDGSNFTLKIRSTKLEDSAMYFCASSVQGGLGETQYFGPGTRLLVL.

The V call is TRBV25-1, the J call TRBJ2-3, with unresolved D. Trimming removed 0 bases from V and 0 bases from J, with 10 bases in between. Germline CDR1 reads MGHDK; CDR2 reads SYGVNS. The CDR3 has 16 amino acids. CDR3 in amino acids: CASSEYPPDSTDTQYF. The CDR3 nucleotides are TGTGCCAGCAGTGAATACCCCCCGGACAGCACAGATACGCAGTATTTT.

This clonotype was seen only a few times. The chain combines TRBV2 with TRBJ2-1, with 12 nucleotides matching TRBD2. CDR3 size: 17 residues. The germline V gene encodes CDR1 SNHLY and CDR2 FYNNEI. Trimming took 6 bases from V and 3 from J; bases not matched to a gene: 9. The CDR3 DNA reads as TGTGCCAGCAGCGACGGCGGACTAGCGGGGATCTACAATGAGCAGTTCTTC. It yields the protein CASSDGGLAGIYNEQFF. Full variable domain (outside the CDR3, taken from reference TRBV2 and TRBJ2-1): EPEVTQTPSHQVTQMGQEVILRCVPISNHLYFYWYRQILGQKVEFLVSFYNNEISEKSEIFDDQFSVERPDGSNFTLKIRSTKLEDSAMYFCASSDGGLAGIYNEQFFGPGTRLTVL.

The table lists this clonotype with many counts. V is TRBV9 and J is TRBJ2-6, with TRBD1 as a possible D gene (5 bases). Germline V gene sequence: CDR1 SGDLS, CDR2 YYNGEE. V shed 0 bases and J shed 1 base, with 8 bases lying between them. The CDR3 length is 16 residues. CDR3 nucleotides: TGTGCCAGCAGCGTAGGTCCAGGGTCTGGGGCCAACGTCCTGACTTTC. Protein: CASSVGPGSGANVLTF.

The CDR3 sequence is CATSDPGLPTDTQYF. In DNA form, the CDR3 reads TGTGCCACCAGTGATCCCGGACTTCCCACAGATACGCAGTATTTT. V usage is TRBV24-1 and J usage is TRBJ2-3, with D possibly being TRBD2 (5 bases). Germline assignment: CDR1 KGHDR and CDR2 SFDVKD. V was trimmed by 3 bases and J by 2 bases, leaving 11 bases between them. CDR3 length: 15 amino acids.

The V and J genes are TRBV29-1 and TRBJ1-6; a possible D gene is TRBD1 (6 bases). Trimming removed 8 bases at V and 5 bases at J, with 16 bases between. Germline CDR1 is SQVTM and CDR2 is ANQGSEA. This CDR3 has 14 residues. The CDR3 region has the DNA TGCAGCAGCCGAGGGGACATCGATAATTCACCCCTCCACTTT. It yields the protein CSSRGDIDNSPLHF.

This clonotype was found many times. V gene TRBV11-2 combines with J gene TRBJ2-7; 8 positions match TRBD1. From germline, CDR1 is SGHAT and CDR2 FQNNGV. The CDR3 length is 13 residues. The trim removed 3 bases at V and 10 bases at J, leaving 8 bases unmatched. The CDR3 loop is CASSFNRGSPQYF. CDR3 nucleotides: TGTGCCAGCAGCTTCAACAGGGGGAGCCCCCAGTACTTC. The whole variable domain, remainder taken from reference TRBV11-2 and TRBJ2-7, is EAGVAQSPRYKIIEKRQSVAFWCNPISGHATLYWYQQILGQGPKLLIQFQNNGVVDDSQLPKDRFSAERLKGVDSTLKIQPAKLEDSAVYLCASSFNRGSPQYFGPGTRLTVT.

The chain links TRBV10-3 to TRBJ2-2; 8 nucleotides match TRBD2. There are 14 residues in the CDR3. V was clipped by 5 bases and J by 6 bases; unmatched bases: 5. The germline gives CDR1 ENHRY, CDR2 SYGVKD. This CDR3 is CAISSGSGPGELFF. CDR3 nucleotides: TGTGCCATCAGTAGCGGGAGTGGTCCCGGGGAGCTGTTTTTT.

This clonotype showed up just once. One end of the junction fails to match germline, which may point to a read error. The chain uses TRBV28 and TRBJ1-2, with no clear D. From germline, CDR1 is MDHEN and CDR2 SYDVKM. CDR3 length: 9 amino acids. The CDR3 region is CASNPRYSF. CDR3 sequence (DNA): TGTGCCAGCAATCCCAGGTACAGCTTC.

To note about this clonotype: One end of the junction fails to match germline, which may point to a read error. The chain recombines TRBV24-1 with TRBJ1-2; 8 bases line up with TRBD1. The germline gives CDR1 KGHDR, CDR2 SFDVKD. The CDR3 is 14 residues long. The CDR3 region has the DNA TGTGCCACCAGTGACGCGGACAGGGCCTATGGCTGCACCTTC. This encodes CATSDADRAYGCTF.

The chain links TRBV9 to TRBJ2-5, with a weak D call TRBD2 (6 bases). The length of the CDR3 is 15 residues. V shed 2 bases and J shed 4 bases, with 15 bases lying between them. Germline assignment: CDR1 SGDLS and CDR2 YYNGEE. CDR3 bases: TGTGCCAGCAGCGTTGGGGGACTGGGTGGAGAGACCCAGTACTTC. Its translation is CASSVGGLGGETQYF.

The CDR3 nucleotides are TGTGCCACCAGCAGAGGAGCCGACGTCCTGACTTTC. Its protein is CATSRGADVLTF. The chain couples TRBV15 to TRBJ2-6, with D uncertain. This CDR3 spans 12 amino acids. Germline V gene lookup returns CDR1 LNHNV and CDR2 YYDKDF (reference sequence). V was pared by 1 base and J by 11 bases, with 6 bases between.